This TCR beta chain was identified during a study of shared clonotypes between healthy human individuals. Across the whole study: The study enrolled a couple of women and three men aged 18 to 49. Regarding the study as a whole: Clonotype sharing across several donors was observed for around 5% of naive CD4 clonotypes.

Replicate PCRs from sorted subsets contained 200 ng DNA, which is roughly 30,000 T cell genomes. Profiled with immunoSEQ multiplex PCR; TCRdb holds only in-frame clones, not every one. The sample lists around 2,100,000 clones, roughly 94% occurring once. Naive CD8 cells, CD45RO-negative and positively selected for CCR7, excluded terminally differentiated effector memory CD45RA+ cells. Those who donated were healthy HIV-negative adults, with no recent acute infections or vaccinations reported. As to this clone: The antigen remains unidentified.

Sequencing was carried out using naive CD8+ T cells sorted from blood. The sequence derives from a man aged 18 to 30 in good health.

DNA for the CDR3: TGTGCCAGCAGTTACTTAACGGGAATCACCGGGGAGCTGTTTTTT. Protein sequence: CASSYLTGITGELFF. The rearrangement uses TRBV6-5 and TRBJ2-2, with a possible D match to TRBD2 (5 bases). This CDR3 spans 15 amino acids. Deletions cut 1 base from V and 4 bases from J, with 10 bases between. CDR1 MNHEY and CDR2 SVGAGI come from the germline V gene.